Listed here are 8 T cell receptor beta chains from one sample, sequenced in a study of identical twins. Via MiXCR, TCRdb re-called the 5' RACE reads, giving one row per CDR3 protein. The top ten hold roughly 0.3% of the sample, which has 1.5 million to 2 million distinct CDR3 sequences, about 31% seen once. Sequencing was done on a sample of cord blood. The receptors originated from a newborn girl in good health.

This rearrangement joins TRBV28 to TRBJ2-1, with D perhaps TRBD1 (6 bases). The CDR3 extends over 15 amino acids. Trimming took off 3 bases at V and 3 bases at J, with 12 bases between the two ends. The germline CDR1 and CDR2 sequences are MDHEN and SYDVKM. The CDR3 nucleotides read TGTGCCAGCAGTTTTCCGCGACAGGACTACAATGAGCAGTTCTTC. It codes for CASSFPRQDYNEQFF.

V gene TRBV14 combines with J gene TRBJ2-1; D is undetermined. The CDR3 has 13 amino acids. The V end was cut by 6 bases, the J end by 10 bases, with 16 bases between. In germline, CDR1 is SGHDN, CDR2 FVKESK. CDR3 sequence: CASRPGISYEQFF. The CDR3 nucleotides read TGTGCCAGCAGACCTGGGATCTCCTACGAGCAGTTCTTC.

The V and J genes are TRBV5-5 and TRBJ1-2; 9 bases are a match to TRBD1. J was trimmed by 5 bases and V by 1 base; bases with no gene match: 12. CDR1 is SGHKS and CDR2 is YYEKEE in the germline V gene (reference sequence). There are 17 residues in the CDR3. In DNA, the CDR3 is TGTGCCAGCAGCTTGATCCCAAGCGACAGGGGGGTTTATGGCTACACCTTC. Amino acids: CASSLIPSDRGVYGYTF.

This clonotype was seen at least ten times. Relative to the germline gene, one junction end is altered; a read error may explain this. This chain joins TRBV5-1 and TRBJ2-2; no firm D call. The CDR3 totals 11 residues. CDR1 and CDR2 from the germline V gene are SGHRS and YFSETQ. The CDR3 spells CASSLPGELFF. The CDR3, as DNA: TGTGCCAGCAGCTTACCCGGGGAGCTGTTTTTT.

This clonotype showed up many times. The rearrangement links TRBV10-3 to TRBJ2-3; 10 bases align to TRBD2. The J segment lost 5 bases and the V segment lost 6 bases, leaving 8 bases of the junction unmatched. The CDR3 has 15 residues. Germline CDR1 reads ENHRY; CDR2 reads SYGVKD. CDR3 in DNA: TGTGCCATCAGCTCTCTAGCGGGAGTTGGAGATACGCAGTATTTT. The encoded protein is CAISSLAGVGDTQYF.

This clonotype was picked up a small number of times. The V and J genes are TRBV6-6 and TRBJ2-5, with 9 bases lining up with TRBD2. The CDR3 consists of 17 residues. After removal of 0 bases from V and 3 bases from J, the junction contained 8 bases not matched to a gene. Germline V gene lookup returns CDR1 MNHNY and CDR2 SVGAGI (reference sequence). The CDR3 nucleotides are TGTGCCAGCAGTTACTCGAAAGGGACTAGCCCGAAAGAGACCCAGTACTTC. Translation: CASSYSKGTSPKETQYF.

This clonotype was seen more than once but under ten times. The chain recombines TRBV6-2 or TRBV6-3 with TRBJ2-3; 8 nucleotides line up with TRBD1. This CDR3 comprises 13 residues. Looked up from germline, CDR1 is MNHEY and CDR2 is SVGEGT. V dropped 1 base and J dropped 8; count of bases not matched to a gene: 2. The CDR3 reads CASSYFDRGTQYF. The CDR3 DNA is TGTGCCAGCAGTTACTTCGACAGGGGTACGCAGTATTTT.

In its sample, this clonotype was seen a few times. The rearrangement links TRBV7-2 to TRBJ1-1, with D maybe TRBD1 (5 bases). The CDR3 is made up of 14 amino acids. The ends were cut back, 5 bases at V and 5 bases at J, with 15 bases in the middle. CDR1 SGHTA and CDR2 FQGNSA come from the germline V gene. The chain's CDR3 is CASSLNTGPTEAFF. The CDR3 DNA is TGTGCCAGCAGCCTCAATACGGGGCCGACTGAAGCTTTCTTT. The full variable domain, completed using reference TRBV7-2 and TRBJ1-1, is GAGVSQSPSNKVTEKGKDVELRCDPISGHTALYWYRQSLGQGLEFLIYFQGNSAPDKSGLPSDRFSAERTGGSVSTLTIQRTQQEDSAVYLCASSLNTGPTEAFFGQGTRLTVV.